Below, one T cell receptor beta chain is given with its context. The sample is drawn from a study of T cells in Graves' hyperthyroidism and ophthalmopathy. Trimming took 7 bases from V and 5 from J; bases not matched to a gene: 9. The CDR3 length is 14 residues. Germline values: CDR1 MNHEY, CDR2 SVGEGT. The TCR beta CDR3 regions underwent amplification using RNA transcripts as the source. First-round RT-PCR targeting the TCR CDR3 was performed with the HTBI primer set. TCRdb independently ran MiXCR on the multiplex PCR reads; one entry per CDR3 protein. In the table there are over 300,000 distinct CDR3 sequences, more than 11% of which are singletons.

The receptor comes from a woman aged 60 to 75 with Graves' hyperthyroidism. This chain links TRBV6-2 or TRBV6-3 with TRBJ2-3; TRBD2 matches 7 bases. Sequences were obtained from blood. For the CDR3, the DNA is TGTGCCAGCAATCGGGAGGTCGGTGGAGATACGCAGTATTTT. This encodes CASNREVGGDTQYF.